Each of the 23 T cell receptor beta chains below was sequenced from the same sample in a study of brain T cells in children with intractable seizures. Time point: blood from clinic visit 5 months post-surgery; TSC patient then seizure free. The table came from immunoSEQ multiplex PCR; TCRdb's copy has only in-frame clones and leaves some out. The table has 300,000 to 400,000 clones, 93% seen once. This material consisted of peripheral blood, taken 4 to 5 months after surgery. These receptors were obtained from a boy under two years old with tuberous sclerosis and intractable seizures.

The V gene is TRBV19, the J gene TRBJ2-1; 7 bases agree with TRBD2. The CDR3 extends over 16 amino acids. Germline V gene sequence: CDR1 LNHDA, CDR2 SQIVND (reference sequence). The J segment lost 5 bases and the V segment lost 3 bases, leaving 10 bases of the junction unmatched. This chain's CDR3 is CASSIRLAPVHNEQFF. Written as DNA, the CDR3 is TGTGCCAGTAGTATCCGACTAGCCCCAGTCCACAATGAGCAGTTCTTC.

The chain has TRBV12-5 and TRBJ1-6, with TRBD1 matching over 8 bases. This CDR3 region has 17 residues. The V gene's germline CDR1 is LGHNT and CDR2 FRNRAP. The junction had 12 bases not matched to a gene; V was cut back by 0 bases and J by 11 bases. CDR3 nucleotides: TGTGCTAGTGGTTTGGTACCGTCTGGACAGGGAATTGCACCCCTCCACTTT. Protein: CASGLVPSGQGIAPLHF.

The rearrangement uses TRBV5-3 and TRBJ2-7, with D maybe TRBD2 (6 bases). Being an ORF, TRBV5-3 has a function that is uncertain. Deletions cut 1 base from V and 0 bases from J, with 14 bases between. The CDR3 extends over 16 amino acids. The CDR3, as DNA: TGTGCCAGAAGCTTGACCCAACCGGGAGCCTCCTACGAGCAGTACTTC. As protein: CARSLTQPGASYEQYF.

Concerning this clone: Other nucleotide sequences in the sample specify the same CDR3. The chain links TRBV11-3 to TRBJ2-5, with TRBD2 identical over 13 bases. CDR3 length: 15 residues. V gave up 5 bases and J gave up 5 bases; unmatched junction bases: 5. Per germline, CDR1 SGHNT and CDR2 YENEEA. CDR3 DNA: TGTGCCAGCAGCCCTGGACTAGCGGGGGAGGAGACCCAGTACTTC. This translates into CASSPGLAGEETQYF.

V gene TRBV24-1 combines with J gene TRBJ1-2; D call uncertain. CDR1 is KGHDR, CDR2 SFDVKD, per germline. There are 15 residues in the CDR3. V lost 2 bases and J 1 base, leaving 10 bases between the germline ends. The CDR3 region is CATSDYGILNYGYTF. CDR3 DNA sequence: TGTGCCACCAGTGATTACGGGATACTTAACTATGGCTACACCTTC.

J is TRBJ2-7 and V is TRBV20-1; TRBD1 is a possible D gene (6 bases). This CDR3 contains 15 residues. Trimming cost V 3 bases and J 0 bases, with 15 bases left between them. CDR1 DFQATT and CDR2 SNEGSKA come from the germline V gene (reference sequence). Here the CDR3 DNA reads TGCAGTGCTAGTGGTGTGGGGGCTTACTCCTACGAGCAGTACTTC. This encodes CSASGVGAYSYEQYF.

The gene calls are TRBV4-1 and TRBJ2-1, with TRBD2 matching over 14 bases. The V gene end was trimmed by 0 bases and the J gene end by 14 bases; junction bases not matched to a gene: 6. The CDR3 spans 15 residues. Germline V lookup: CDR1 MGHRA, CDR2 YSYEKL. The CDR3 loop reads CASSQDGGLAGAKFF. CDR3 nucleotide sequence: TGCGCCAGCAGCCAAGATGGGGGACTAGCGGGGGCTAAGTTCTTC.

J is TRBJ1-6 and V is TRBV19, with 7 bases that match TRBD1. The CDR3 is 16 amino acids. Germline lookup yields CDR1 LNHDA and CDR2 SQIVND (reference sequence). Trimming took 2 bases from V and 8 from J; bases not matched to a gene: 9. The CDR3 DNA reads as TGTGCCAGTAGTATATTTTGGGACAGTCTCTATTCACCCCTCCACTTT. Its protein product is CASSIFWDSLYSPLHF.

The J gene is TRBJ2-4, the V gene TRBV6-1, with 15 bases matching TRBD2. V trimming: 1 base; J trimming: 7 bases; junction bases outside the gene matches: 5. The germline gives CDR1 MNHNS, CDR2 SASEGT. This CDR3 region has 17 residues. As DNA, the CDR3 is TGTGCCAGCAGTGAAGGAGGACTAGCGGGAGGGCGGAACATTCAGTACTTC. Protein: CASSEGGLAGGRNIQYF.

The chain couples TRBV13 to TRBJ2-7; D is perhaps TRBD2 (6 bases). The V and J ends lost 1 base and 0 bases respectively, with 10 bases between them. CDR1 and CDR2 (germline): PRHDT, FYEKMQ (reference sequence). The CDR3 consists of 15 residues. As DNA, the CDR3 is TGTGCCAGCAGCTTAGTGGGTAGCGGCTCCTACGAGCAGTACTTC. Amino acids: CASSLVGSGSYEQYF. The entire variable domain, with the rest obtained from reference TRBV13 and TRBJ2-7, is as follows: AAGVIQSPRHLIKEKRETATLKCYPIPRHDTVYWYQQGPGQDPQFLISFYEKMQSDKGSIPDRFSAQQFSDYHSELNMSSLELGDSALYFCASSLVGSGSYEQYFGPGTRLTVT.

This sequence joins TRBV11-3 and TRBJ2-5; D may be TRBD2 (6 bases). Germline V gene lookup returns CDR1 SGHNT and CDR2 YENEEA. The CDR3 has 14 residues. Trimming cost V 3 bases and J 4 bases, with 12 bases left between them. CDR3 bases: TGTGCCAGCAGCTTCCCGGAGGGCGTAGAGACCCAGTACTTC. This gives the protein CASSFPEGVETQYF.

This chain joins TRBV15 and TRBJ1-5; D ambiguous. The V end was cut by 0 bases, the J end by 5 bases, with 17 bases between. This CDR3 spans 17 amino acids. CDR1 is LNHNV, CDR2 YYDKDF, per germline (reference sequence). The CDR3 bases are TGTGCCACCAGCAGAGATCCCCCGCTTCGTGGCCATCAGCCCCAGCATTTT. This translates into CATSRDPPLRGHQPQHF.

V and J are TRBV24-1 and TRBJ1-2; no clear D gene. The V end was cut by 2 bases, the J end by 8 bases, with 14 bases between. The germline V gene has CDR1 KGHDR and CDR2 SFDVKD. This CDR3 region has 14 residues. As DNA, the CDR3 is TGTGCCACCAGTGATTCCCAGACCGTCTACGGCTACACCTTC. It is translated as CATSDSQTVYGYTF.

The chain carries TRBV24-1 and TRBJ2-1; 9 bases line up with TRBD1. CDR1 is KGHDR, CDR2 SFDVKD, per germline. The V and J ends lost 7 bases and 7 bases, in that order; junction bases with no gene match: 10. The length of the CDR3 is 15 residues. CDR3 DNA sequence: TGTGCCACCAGCCGACCGGGACAGGGATTGAATGAGCAGTTCTTC. It is translated as CATSRPGQGLNEQFF.

This rearrangement joins TRBV5-1 to TRBJ1-1, with D perhaps TRBD1 (5 bases). The CDR3 length is 14 residues. V lost 4 bases and J 2 bases, leaving 12 bases between the germline ends. CDR1 SGHRS and CDR2 YFSETQ come from the germline V gene. The CDR3 region is CASSPGPSNTEAFF. CDR3 sequence (DNA): TGCGCCAGCAGCCCGGGACCCAGCAACACTGAAGCTTTCTTT. Drawing the rest from reference TRBV5-1 and TRBJ1-1, the complete variable domain is KAGVTQTPRYLIKTRGQQVTLSCSPISGHRSVSWYQQTPGQGLQFLFEYFSETQRNKGNFPGRFSGRQFSNSRSEMNVSTLELGDSALYLCASSPGPSNTEAFFGQGTRLTVV.

The CDR3 DNA follows: TGTGCCACCAGTTCATCCGGACAGGGACATGGCGGGGAGCTGTTTTTT. It yields the protein CATSSSGQGHGGELFF. V is TRBV24-1 and J is TRBJ2-2, with TRBD1 matching over 8 bases. The CDR3 sequence is 16 residues long. From germline, CDR1 is KGHDR and CDR2 SFDVKD. V dropped 6 bases and J dropped 7; count of bases not matched to a gene: 12.

J is TRBJ2-4 and V is TRBV7-9, with 9 bases aligning to TRBD1. This CDR3 has 17 amino acids. Per the germline V gene, CDR1 is SEHNR and CDR2 is FQNEAQ (reference sequence). With 5 bases clipped from V and 6 bases from J, the junction kept 14 bases outside the gene matches. The CDR3 reads CASSLTEQLTGGNIQYF. The CDR3, as DNA: TGTGCCAGCAGCCTGACAGAACAACTGACAGGGGGAAACATTCAGTACTTC.

The chain is built from TRBV29-1 and TRBJ1-6, with D possibly being TRBD1 (5 bases). This CDR3 is built from 13 residues. Germline V gene lookup returns CDR1 SQVTM and CDR2 ANQGSEA. Trimming shortened V by 7 bases and J by 8 bases, and 15 bases separated the two germline ends. CDR3 loop: CSARWGVDSPLHF. CDR3 nucleotide sequence: TGCAGCGCCCGGTGGGGGGTCGATTCACCCCTCCACTTT. Variable domain in full (rest from reference TRBV29-1 and TRBJ1-6): SAVISQKPSRDICQRGTSLTIQCQVDSQVTMMFWYRQQPGQSLTLIATANQGSEATYESGFVIDKFPISRPNLTFSTLTVSNMSPEDSSIYLCSARWGVDSPLHFGNGTRLTVT.

The genes are TRBV29-1 and TRBJ1-2, with 10 bases matching TRBD1. After removal of 6 bases from V and 2 bases from J, the junction contained 9 bases not matched to a gene. Germline V CDR1 and CDR2: SQVTM, ANQGSEA. The CDR3 runs to 15 residues. The CDR3 nucleotides read TGCAGCGTCCCGGGACAGGGGAGGGTCAACTATGGCTACACCTTC. This sequence encodes CSVPGQGRVNYGYTF.

The chain joins TRBV5-1 to TRBJ1-2; D is perhaps TRBD1 (6 bases). The germline CDR1 and CDR2 sequences are SGHRS and YFSETQ. The CDR3 runs to 13 residues. V lost 4 bases and J 2 bases, leaving 9 bases between the germline ends. Written as DNA, the CDR3 is TGCGCCAGCAGCGCCGGACAGAACTATGGCTACACCTTC. It codes for CASSAGQNYGYTF.

This chain links TRBV4-1 with TRBJ2-5; D may be TRBD1 (5 bases). In germline, CDR1 is MGHRA, CDR2 YSYEKL. The CDR3 consists of 13 residues. V lost 1 base and J lost 5, with 8 bases in between. Here the CDR3 DNA reads TGCGCCAGCAGCCAAGCGACAGTGGAGACCCAGTACTTC. Its translation: CASSQATVETQYF.

The chain couples TRBV7-9 to TRBJ2-4, with D unclear. The CDR3 sequence is 19 residues long. Germline V gene data show CDR1 as SEHNR and CDR2 as FQNEAQ (reference sequence). V was clipped by 0 bases and J by 2 bases, with 20 bases between them. The CDR3 bases are TGTGCCAGCAGCTTAGCGTGGGCCCAATTAGAATCGTCCAAAAACATTCAGTACTTC. Amino acid sequence: CASSLAWAQLESSKNIQYF.

The rearrangement joins TRBV18 to TRBJ2-7; D gene uncertain. This CDR3 comprises 12 residues. Trimming left V 1 base short and J 6 bases short, with 7 bases between. From germline, CDR1 is KGHSH and CDR2 LQKENI. DNA for the CDR3: TGTGCCAGCTCACCACTGACCTCCGAGCAGTACTTC. Residues: CASSPLTSEQYF.